The 4 T cell receptor beta chains reported below all come from one sample, sequenced in a study of shared clonotypes between healthy human individuals. TCRdb's table, derived via immunoSEQ multiplex PCR, lists solely in-frame clones and lacks some. Of roughly 500,000 clones listed, about 95% are singletons. Sequenced: naive CD4+ T cells sorted from blood. The sample's subset: CD45RA+ positively selected. These TCRs come from a woman in her thirties in good health.

This rearrangement joins TRBV1 to TRBJ2-5; the D call TRBD2 from the table was never checked on the DNA. TRBV1 is tagged as a pseudogene. The CDR3 is 16 residues long. The CDR3 nucleotides read TGCACCAGCAGCCAAGATTGCGCGGGAGGGCAAGAGACCCAGTACTTC. Residues: CTSSQDCAGGQETQYF.

The CDR3 protein is CASTRSNTEAFF. The CDR3 DNA follows: TGTGCCAGCACACGCTCGAACACTGAAGCTTTCTTT. This chain joins TRBV28 and TRBJ1-1, with D hard to call. From germline, CDR1 is MDHEN and CDR2 SYDVKM. Trimming shortened V by 7 bases and J by 1 base, and 7 bases separated the two germline ends. The CDR3 covers 12 residues.

This rearrangement joins TRBV30 to TRBJ1-2; D gene unclear. Between the trimmed V and J ends, which lost 2 bases and 2 bases, there was a span of 6 bases. The V gene's germline CDR1 is GTSNPN and CDR2 SVGIG (reference sequence). CDR3 length: 12 amino acids. CDR3 bases: TGTGCCTGGAGTACCAACAACTATGGCTACACCTTC. Translating gives CAWSTNNYGYTF.

The chain has TRBV19 and TRBJ1-4, with D unclear. This CDR3 is built from 16 residues. Between the trimmed V and J ends, which lost 4 bases and 3 bases, there was a span of 15 bases. The V gene's germline CDR1 is LNHDA and CDR2 SQIVND (reference sequence). CDR3 amino acids: CASSTQKYLSNEKLFF. Written as DNA, the CDR3 is TGTGCCAGTAGTACTCAGAAGTACCTATCTAATGAAAAACTGTTTTTT. The full variable domain, with the rest looked up from reference TRBV19 and TRBJ1-4, is DGGITQSPKYLFRKEGQNVTLSCEQNLNHDAMYWYRQDPGQGLRLIYYSQIVNDFQKGDIAEGYSVSREKKESFPLTVTSAQKNPTAFYLCASSTQKYLSNEKLFFGSGTQLSVL.